A single TCR beta chain is shown here with its context. This record belongs to a study of blood T cell repertoires in COVID-19. CDR1 and CDR2 (germline): LGHNA, YSLEER. The CDR3 contains 15 residues. J was trimmed by 7 bases and V by 1 base; bases with no gene match: 5. Enrollees, about 18 to 95 years old, lived in 24 US areas. Clinical history as reported by participants underpinned cohort assignment. TCRdb's copy holds only in-frame clones and misses some; the assay was immunoSEQ multiplex PCR. The sample gives about 350,000 clones, roughly 87% of which show up once; 0.9% to 1.2% is in the top ten. The sequence was obtained from a woman in her twenties or thirties who had recovered from COVID-19. The sample was PBMCs or T cells enriched from blood (not recorded which). The chain joins TRBV4-3 to TRBJ1-1; 11 positions agree with TRBD1. CDR3 sequence: CASSQATGTGGEAFF. CDR3 bases: TGCGCCAGCAGCCAAGCAACCGGGACAGGGGGTGAAGCTTTCTTT.